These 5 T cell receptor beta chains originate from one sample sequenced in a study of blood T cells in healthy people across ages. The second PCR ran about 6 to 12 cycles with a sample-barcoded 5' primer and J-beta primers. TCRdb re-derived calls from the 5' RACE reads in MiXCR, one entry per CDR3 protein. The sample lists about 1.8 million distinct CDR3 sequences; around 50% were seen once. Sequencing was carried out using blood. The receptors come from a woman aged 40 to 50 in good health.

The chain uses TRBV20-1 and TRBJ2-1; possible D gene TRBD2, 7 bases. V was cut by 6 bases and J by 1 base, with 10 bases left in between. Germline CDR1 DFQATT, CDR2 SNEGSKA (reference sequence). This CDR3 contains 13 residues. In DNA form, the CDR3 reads TGCAGTGCGGCGGGGGCATCCTACAATGAGCAGTTCTTC. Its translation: CSAAGASYNEQFF.

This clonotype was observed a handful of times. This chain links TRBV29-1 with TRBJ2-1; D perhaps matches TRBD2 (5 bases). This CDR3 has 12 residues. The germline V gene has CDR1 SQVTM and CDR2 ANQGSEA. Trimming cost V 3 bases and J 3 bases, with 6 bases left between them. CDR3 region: CSVDRDYNEQFF. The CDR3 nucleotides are TGCAGCGTTGACCGGGACTACAATGAGCAGTTCTTC.

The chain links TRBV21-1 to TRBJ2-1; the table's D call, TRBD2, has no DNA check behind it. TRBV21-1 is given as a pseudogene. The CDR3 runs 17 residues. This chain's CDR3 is CAGSKAETSGAYNEQFF. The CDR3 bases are TGTGCCGGCAGCAAAGCCGAAACTAGCGGGGCTTACAATGAGCAGTTCTTC.

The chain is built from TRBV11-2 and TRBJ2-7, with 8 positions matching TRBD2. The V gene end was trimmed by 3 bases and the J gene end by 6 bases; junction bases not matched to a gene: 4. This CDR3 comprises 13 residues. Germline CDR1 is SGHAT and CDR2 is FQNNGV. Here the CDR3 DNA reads TGTGCCAGCAGCTTGAGCGGGGGCTTCGAGCAGTACTTC. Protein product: CASSLSGGFEQYF. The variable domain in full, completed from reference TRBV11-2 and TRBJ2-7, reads EAGVAQSPRYKIIEKRQSVAFWCNPISGHATLYWYQQILGQGPKLLIQFQNNGVVDDSQLPKDRFSAERLKGVDSTLKIQPAKLEDSAVYLCASSLSGGFEQYFGPGTRLTVT.

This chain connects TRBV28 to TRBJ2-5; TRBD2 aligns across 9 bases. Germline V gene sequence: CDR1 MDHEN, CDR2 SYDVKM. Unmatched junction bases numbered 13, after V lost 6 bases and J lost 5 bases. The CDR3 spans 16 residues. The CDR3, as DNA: TGTGCCAGCAGGAGCCTCACTGGCGGGGGGGCGGAGACCCAGTACTTC. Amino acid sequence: CASRSLTGGGAETQYF.